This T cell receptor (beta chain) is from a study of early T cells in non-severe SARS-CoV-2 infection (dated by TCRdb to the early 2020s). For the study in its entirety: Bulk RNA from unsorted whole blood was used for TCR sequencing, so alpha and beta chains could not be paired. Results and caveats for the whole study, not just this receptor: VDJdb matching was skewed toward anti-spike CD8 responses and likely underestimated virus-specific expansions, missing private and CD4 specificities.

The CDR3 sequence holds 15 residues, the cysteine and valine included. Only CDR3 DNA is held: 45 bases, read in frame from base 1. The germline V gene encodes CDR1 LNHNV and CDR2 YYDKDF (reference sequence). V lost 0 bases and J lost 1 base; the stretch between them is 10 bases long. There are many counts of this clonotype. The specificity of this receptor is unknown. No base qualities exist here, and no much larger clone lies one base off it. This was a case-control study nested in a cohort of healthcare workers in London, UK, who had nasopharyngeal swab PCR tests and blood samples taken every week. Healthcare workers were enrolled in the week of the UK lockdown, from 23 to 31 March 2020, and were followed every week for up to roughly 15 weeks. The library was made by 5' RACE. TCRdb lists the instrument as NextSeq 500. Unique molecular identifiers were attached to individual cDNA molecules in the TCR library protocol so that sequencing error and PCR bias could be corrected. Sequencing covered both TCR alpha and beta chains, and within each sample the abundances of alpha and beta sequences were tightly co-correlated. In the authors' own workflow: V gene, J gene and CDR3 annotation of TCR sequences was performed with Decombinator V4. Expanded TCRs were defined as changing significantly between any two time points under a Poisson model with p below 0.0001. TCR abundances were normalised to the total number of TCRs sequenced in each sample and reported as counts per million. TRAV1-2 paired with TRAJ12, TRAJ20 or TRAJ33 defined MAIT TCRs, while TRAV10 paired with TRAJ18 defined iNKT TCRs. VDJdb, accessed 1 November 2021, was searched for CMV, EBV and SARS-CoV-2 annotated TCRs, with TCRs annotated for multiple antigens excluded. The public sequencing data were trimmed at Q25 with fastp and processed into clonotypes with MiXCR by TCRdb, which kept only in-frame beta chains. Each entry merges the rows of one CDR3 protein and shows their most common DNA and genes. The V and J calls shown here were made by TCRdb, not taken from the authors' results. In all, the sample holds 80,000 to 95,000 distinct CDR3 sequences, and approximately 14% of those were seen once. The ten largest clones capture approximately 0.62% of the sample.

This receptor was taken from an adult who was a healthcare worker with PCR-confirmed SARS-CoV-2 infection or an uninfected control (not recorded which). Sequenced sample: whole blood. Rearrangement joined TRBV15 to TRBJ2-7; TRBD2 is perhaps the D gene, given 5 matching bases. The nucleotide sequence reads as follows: TGTGCCACCAGCAGAGATCGGGTAGCGTCCTACGAGCAGTACGTC. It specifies CATSRDRVASYEQYV.